This T cell receptor beta chain is from a study of T cell clones after liver transplantation. TCRdb keeps only in-frame clones here, not all; method: immunoSEQ multiplex PCR. This sample has tens of thousands of clones, with roughly 80% found just once. The CDR3 is 15 residues long. V lost 4 bases and J lost 0, with 10 bases in between. The germline V gene encodes CDR1 KGHSH and CDR2 LQKENI. The input for sequencing was CD4+ T cells from blood, taken approximately 3.5 years after liver transplant. The source of this sequence is a human patient who received a liver transplant. T cells may partly derive from the graft donor. The chain carries TRBV18 and TRBJ2-1; D uncertain. CDR3 loop: CASSLLEFSYNEQFF. CDR3 bases: TGTGCCAGCTCACTCCTGGAGTTCTCCTACAATGAGCAGTTCTTC.